The clone carrying this T cell receptor beta chain appeared once. Its target is unknown. This sample stems from a study of CD8+CD57+ T cells in acquired aplastic anemia. Study details: An average of 3.2 ug of DNA was obtained from sorted CD4+ and CD8+ cells. Overall study results and limits: Between patients and controls, approximately 29 CD8+ CDR3 sequences were found in common.

Sequencing was done on patients that had shown CD8+CD57+ cell expansion by flow cytometry. Among the patients, all had severe acquired aplastic anemia. No patient had been given any therapy when blood was sampled. Genomic DNA constituted the template upon which TCR beta VDJ and CDR3 profiling was performed. TCRdb fed the reads into MiXCR, producing one record per CDR3 protein. The sample has more than 150,000 distinct CDR3 sequences; around 50% are singletons. This clonotype was obtained from a human donor with aplastic anemia. Sequencing was carried out using sorted CD4+, CD8+, or CD8+CD57+ T cells (not recorded which) from PBMCs.

Here the CDR3 reads CATSRVQGAPPYEQYF. In nucleotides, the CDR3 is TGTGCCACCAGCAGGGTTCAAGGGGCTCCCCCCTACGAGCAGTACTTC. The chain uses TRBV15 and TRBJ2-7, with TRBD1 as a possible D gene (5 bases). Per germline, CDR1 LNHNV and CDR2 YYDKDF (reference sequence). CDR3 length equals 16 residues. V was pared by 3 bases and J by 2 bases, with 17 bases between.